The source of this TCR beta chain is a study of T cell responses to AZD1222 COVID-19 vaccine. Study as a whole: Samples with a second dose at about 4 or about 12 weeks were pooled together.

With 0 bases clipped from V and 9 bases from J, the junction kept 4 bases outside the gene matches. CDR3 size: 16 residues. From germline, CDR1 is SGHTA and CDR2 FQGNSA. Profiled with immunoSEQ multiplex PCR; TCRdb holds only in-frame clones, not every one. The sample yields 90,000 to 150,000 clones, roughly 87% seen once. Study results and caveats: Among AZD1222 vaccinees, only five or six were seropositive at baseline. A mostly white British donor set with more females was recruited, and clonal diversity was possibly underestimated. Spike-specific TCR breadth and depth went up after people got two AZD1222 doses.

As for this clone: Its antigen is not identified.

The specimen comprised peripheral blood, sampled on day 0 of AZD1222 vaccination. The clonotype comes from an adult in good health. The chain joins TRBV7-2 to TRBJ2-1; 14 bases fit TRBD2. CDR3 amino acids: CASSLAGLAGATEQFF. CDR3 nucleotides: TGTGCCAGCAGCTTAGCGGGACTAGCGGGGGCAACTGAGCAGTTCTTC. Filled out from reference TRBV7-2 and TRBJ2-1, the complete variable domain reads GAGVSQSPSNKVTEKGKDVELRCDPISGHTALYWYRQSLGQGLEFLIYFQGNSAPDKSGLPSDRFSAERTGGSVSTLTIQRTQQEDSAVYLCASSLAGLAGATEQFFGPGTRLTVL.